This passage covers 9 T cell receptor beta chains from one sample sequenced in a study of control samples from healthy donors and cancer patients. The protocol was immunoSEQ multiplex PCR, while the TCRdb copy is restricted to in-frame clones and leaves out a portion. Counted here are tens of thousands of clones, 90% occurring once; the ten biggest clones make up roughly 3.4%. The source material was blood. The receptors stem from a woman younger than 30 in good health.

This clone was observed a few times. This chain uses TRBV7-3 with TRBJ2-7, with D perhaps TRBD1 (6 bases). The CDR3 loop spans 14 amino acids. V was pared by 5 bases and J by 4 bases, with 15 bases between. Germline V gene data show CDR1 as SGHTA and CDR2 as FQGTGA. For the CDR3, the DNA is TGTGCCAGCAGCCAGCAGGGGAATACGTACGAGCAGTACTTC. Encoded protein: CASSQQGNTYEQYF. Drawing the rest from reference TRBV7-3 and TRBJ2-7, the complete variable domain is GAGVSQTPSNKVTEKGKYVELRCDPISGHTALYWYRQSLGQGPEFLIYFQGTGAADDSGLPNDRFFAVRPEGSVSTLKIQRTERGDSAVYLCASSQQGNTYEQYFGPGTRLTVT.

The V call is TRBV12-1, the J call TRBJ2-7; the D call TRBD1 from the table was never checked on the DNA. TRBV12-1 constitutes a pseudogene. The CDR3 extends over 19 amino acids. The CDR3 sequence: CASSLRTGIGVRRSYEQYF. DNA of the CDR3: TGTGCCAGCAGCTTAAGGACCGGAATAGGGGTGCGAAGGTCCTACGAGCAGTACTTC.

V gene TRBV4-1 combines with J gene TRBJ1-2; D is perhaps TRBD1 (6 bases). CDR3 size: 15 residues. With 0 bases removed from V and 8 bases from J, the gap between germline ends came to 16 bases. Germline V gene lookup returns CDR1 MGHRA and CDR2 YSYEKL. CDR3 coding DNA: TGCGCCAGCAGCCAAGATTTTGCAGGGGCGGTAGGCTACACCTTC. This translates into CASSQDFAGAVGYTF.

This clone was recorded only once. The genes are TRBV29-1 and TRBJ1-4; D ambiguous. This CDR3 region has 16 residues. Trimming left V 6 bases short and J 0 bases short, with 17 bases between. Germline V gene sequence: CDR1 SQVTM, CDR2 ANQGSEA. This CDR3 reads CSVSAADRATNEKLFF. DNA for the CDR3: TGCAGCGTCTCGGCGGCGGACCGAGCAACTAATGAAAAACTGTTTTTT.

This sequence joins TRBV5-6 and TRBJ2-7; perhaps TRBD1 as D (5 bases). The CDR3 totals 12 residues. Germline V gene data show CDR1 as SGHDT and CDR2 as YYEEEE. The V end was cut by 3 bases, the J end by 3 bases, with 7 bases between. CDR3 sequence reads: CASSSQDYEQYF. The CDR3 nucleotides are TGTGCCAGCAGCTCACAGGACTACGAGCAGTACTTC.

The gene calls are TRBV7-8 and TRBJ1-2; no definite D call. The germline V and J ends were trimmed by 2 bases and 0 bases, with 4 bases remaining between them. Germline loops: CDR1 SGHVS, CDR2 FQNEAQ. The length of the CDR3 is 13 residues. The CDR3 loop is CASSLWTNYGYTF. Here the CDR3 DNA reads TGTGCCAGCAGCTTATGGACTAACTATGGCTACACCTTC.

The chain has TRBV9 and TRBJ1-1; TRBD1 is a possible D gene (6 bases). CDR1 SGDLS and CDR2 YYNGEE come from the germline V gene. The CDR3 totals 16 residues. V lost 1 base and J lost 0, with 13 bases in between. CDR3 residues: CASSVSAGQLNTEAFF. In DNA, the CDR3 is TGTGCCAGCAGCGTAAGTGCAGGACAGTTGAACACTGAAGCTTTCTTT.

The chain links TRBV5-6 to TRBJ1-5; unclear D gene. Trimming took 5 bases from V and 5 from J, leaving 11 bases between them. CDR3 length: 13 amino acids. Germline V gene lookup returns CDR1 SGHDT and CDR2 YYEEEE. CDR3 sequence: CASSLTAYQPQHF. DNA of the CDR3: TGTGCCAGCAGTCTAACCGCTTATCAGCCCCAGCATTTT.

The chain links TRBV9 to TRBJ1-6, with 7 nucleotides matching TRBD1. The junction had 11 bases not matched to a gene; V was cut back by 4 bases and J by 10 bases. In germline, CDR1 is SGDLS, CDR2 YYNGEE. The CDR3 runs 15 residues. This CDR3 is CASSPGTGDVSPLHF. DNA for the CDR3: TGTGCCAGCAGCCCAGGCACAGGGGACGTCTCACCCCTCCACTTT.